This T cell receptor (beta chain) is from a study of cytomegalovirus exposure and HLA in healthy donors. About the research overall: Of the donors genotyped, some 400 in all, about 81% fell in the Caucasian-associated ancestry cluster. Notes on the study in general: Some V segments could not be told apart, so they were left out, TRBV6-2 and TRBV6-3 among them.

This CDR3 is built from 16 residues. The germline CDR1 and CDR2 sequences are MNHEY and SVGAGI. The V segment lost 2 bases and the J segment 4 bases; nucleotides outside the gene matches: 3. It was with 60 Vbeta and 13 Jbeta primers that the PCR ran. Per the original methods: In a later analysis, 60 million to 90 million unique TCR beta chains included roughly 11 million shared by two or more donors. Repertoires were generated with immunoSEQ multiplex PCR, while TCRdb's copy carries only in-frame clones and drops some. D and trimming come from the DNA, and the V and J calls and clone size come from that table. The table lists about 140,000 clones, 70% to 85% of them singletons. A remark on this clone: Antigen: not known.

The V and J genes are TRBV6-5 and TRBJ2-1, with 12 bases lining up with TRBD2. Specimen: PBMCs. This receptor was obtained from a woman aged 55 to 70 in good health and CMV-seropositive. DNA of the CDR3: TGTGCCAGCAGTTACACACTAGCGGGAGGATACAATGAGCAGTTCTTC. Translation: CASSYTLAGGYNEQFF.